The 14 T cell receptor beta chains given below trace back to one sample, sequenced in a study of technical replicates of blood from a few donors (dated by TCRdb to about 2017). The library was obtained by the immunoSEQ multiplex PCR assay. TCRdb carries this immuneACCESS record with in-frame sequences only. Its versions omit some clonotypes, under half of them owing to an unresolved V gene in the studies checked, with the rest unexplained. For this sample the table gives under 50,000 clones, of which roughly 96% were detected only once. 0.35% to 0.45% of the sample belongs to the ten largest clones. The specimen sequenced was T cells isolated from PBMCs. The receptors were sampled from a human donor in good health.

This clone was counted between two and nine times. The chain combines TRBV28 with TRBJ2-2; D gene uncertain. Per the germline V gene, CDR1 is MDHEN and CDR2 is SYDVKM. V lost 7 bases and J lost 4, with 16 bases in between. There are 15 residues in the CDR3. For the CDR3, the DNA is TGTGCCAGCAACCTCCGGGTAAAAGGCACCGGGGAGCTGTTTTTT. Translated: CASNLRVKGTGELFF.

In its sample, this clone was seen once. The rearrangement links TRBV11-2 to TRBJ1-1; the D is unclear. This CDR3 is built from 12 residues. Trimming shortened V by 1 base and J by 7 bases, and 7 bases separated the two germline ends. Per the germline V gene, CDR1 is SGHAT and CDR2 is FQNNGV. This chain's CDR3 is CASSLGGGEAFF. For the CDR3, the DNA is TGTGCCAGCAGCTTAGGGGGAGGTGAAGCTTTCTTT.

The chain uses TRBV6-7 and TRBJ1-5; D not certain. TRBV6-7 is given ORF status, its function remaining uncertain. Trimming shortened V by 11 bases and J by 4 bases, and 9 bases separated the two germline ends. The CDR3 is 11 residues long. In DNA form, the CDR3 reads TGTGCCCGGCAGAGGAATCAGCCCCAGCATTTT. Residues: CARQRNQPQHF.

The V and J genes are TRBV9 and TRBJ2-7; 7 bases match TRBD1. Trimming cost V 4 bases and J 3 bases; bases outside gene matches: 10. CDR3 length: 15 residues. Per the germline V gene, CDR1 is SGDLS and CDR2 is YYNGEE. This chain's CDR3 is CASSPSGTVNYEQYF. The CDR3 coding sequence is TGTGCCAGCAGCCCTAGTGGGACAGTAAACTACGAGCAGTACTTC. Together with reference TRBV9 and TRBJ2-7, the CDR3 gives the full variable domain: DSGVTQTPKHLITATGQRVTLRCSPRSGDLSVYWYQQSLDQGLQFLIQYYNGEERAKGNILERFSAQQFPDLHSELNLSSLELGDSALYFCASSPSGTVNYEQYFGPGTRLTVT.

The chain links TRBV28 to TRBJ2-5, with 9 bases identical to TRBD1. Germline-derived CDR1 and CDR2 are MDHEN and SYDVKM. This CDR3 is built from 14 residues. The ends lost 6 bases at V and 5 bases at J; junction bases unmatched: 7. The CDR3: CASRKTGGLETQYF. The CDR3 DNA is TGTGCCAGCAGGAAAACAGGGGGCCTGGAGACCCAGTACTTC.

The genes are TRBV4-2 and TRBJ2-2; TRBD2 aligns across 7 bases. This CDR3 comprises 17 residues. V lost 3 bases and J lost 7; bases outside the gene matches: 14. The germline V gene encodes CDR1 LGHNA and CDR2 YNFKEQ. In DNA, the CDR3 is TGTGCCAGCAGCCATTCCTTGGCGGGAGCTTGGGACGGGGAGCTGTTTTTT. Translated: CASSHSLAGAWDGELFF.

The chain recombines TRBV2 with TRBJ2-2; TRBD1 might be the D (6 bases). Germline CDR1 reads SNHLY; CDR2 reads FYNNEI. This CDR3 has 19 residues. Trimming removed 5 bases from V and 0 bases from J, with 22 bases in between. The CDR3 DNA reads TGTGCCAGCAGTCCATATTTGGACAGATTAGGGCCGAACACCGGGGAGCTGTTTTTT. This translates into CASSPYLDRLGPNTGELFF.

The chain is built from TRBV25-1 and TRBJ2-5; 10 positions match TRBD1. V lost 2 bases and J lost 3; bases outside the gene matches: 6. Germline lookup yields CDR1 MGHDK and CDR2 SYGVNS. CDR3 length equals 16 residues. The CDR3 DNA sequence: TGTGCCAGCAGTGAAGACACCGGGACAGGGGAAGAGACCCAGTACTTC. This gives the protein CASSEDTGTGEETQYF.

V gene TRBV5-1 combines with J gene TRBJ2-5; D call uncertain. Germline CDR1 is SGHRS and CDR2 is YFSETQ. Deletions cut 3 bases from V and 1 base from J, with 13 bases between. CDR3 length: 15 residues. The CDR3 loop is CASSSLSGAQETQYF. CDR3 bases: TGCGCCAGCAGCTCACTTTCAGGTGCCCAAGAGACCCAGTACTTC.

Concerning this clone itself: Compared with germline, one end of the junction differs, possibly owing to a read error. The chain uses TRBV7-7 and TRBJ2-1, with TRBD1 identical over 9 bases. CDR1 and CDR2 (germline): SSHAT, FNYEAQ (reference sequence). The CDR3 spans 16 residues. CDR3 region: CASSLEVGTGYNEQFF. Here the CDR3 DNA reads TGTGCTAGCAGCTTAGAGGTCGGGACAGGGTACAATGAGCAGTTCTTC.

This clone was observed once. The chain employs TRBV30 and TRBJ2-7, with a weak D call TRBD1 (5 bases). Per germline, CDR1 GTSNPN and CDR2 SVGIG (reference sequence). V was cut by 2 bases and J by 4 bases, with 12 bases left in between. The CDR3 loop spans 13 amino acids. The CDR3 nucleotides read TGTGCCTGGAGTAAAGGGGCTGTGTACGAGCAGTACTTC. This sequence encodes CAWSKGAVYEQYF.

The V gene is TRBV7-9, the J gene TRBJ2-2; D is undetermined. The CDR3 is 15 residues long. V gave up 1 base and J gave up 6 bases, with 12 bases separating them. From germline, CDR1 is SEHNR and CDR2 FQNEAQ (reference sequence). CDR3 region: CASSLGIQLAGELFF. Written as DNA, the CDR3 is TGTGCCAGCAGCTTAGGAATACAGTTGGCCGGGGAGCTGTTTTTT.

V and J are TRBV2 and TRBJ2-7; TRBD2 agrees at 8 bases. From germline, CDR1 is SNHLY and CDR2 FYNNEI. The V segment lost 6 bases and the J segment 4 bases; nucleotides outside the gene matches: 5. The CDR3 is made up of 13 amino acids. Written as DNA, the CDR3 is TGTGCCAGCAGCCGGGAGGGTGGGTACGAGCAGTACTTC. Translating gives CASSREGGYEQYF.

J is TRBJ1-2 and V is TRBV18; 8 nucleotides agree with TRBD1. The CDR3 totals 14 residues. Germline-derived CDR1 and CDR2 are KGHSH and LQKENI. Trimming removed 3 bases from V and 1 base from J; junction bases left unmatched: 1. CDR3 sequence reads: CASSPGQGNYGYTF. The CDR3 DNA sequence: TGTGCCAGCTCACCCGGACAGGGTAACTATGGCTACACCTTC.